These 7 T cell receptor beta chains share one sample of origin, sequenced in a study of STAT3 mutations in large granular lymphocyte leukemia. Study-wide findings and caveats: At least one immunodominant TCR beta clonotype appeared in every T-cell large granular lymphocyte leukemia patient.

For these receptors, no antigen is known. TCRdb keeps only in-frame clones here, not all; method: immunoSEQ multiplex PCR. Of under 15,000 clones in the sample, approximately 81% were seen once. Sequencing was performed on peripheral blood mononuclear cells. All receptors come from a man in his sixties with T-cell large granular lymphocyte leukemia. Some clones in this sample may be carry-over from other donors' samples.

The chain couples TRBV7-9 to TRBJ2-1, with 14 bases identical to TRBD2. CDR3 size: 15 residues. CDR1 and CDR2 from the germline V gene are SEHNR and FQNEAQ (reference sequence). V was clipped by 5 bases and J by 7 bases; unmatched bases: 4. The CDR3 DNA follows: TGTGCCAGCAGCCAGGGACTAGCGGGAGTTAATGAGCAGTTCTTC. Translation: CASSQGLAGVNEQFF.

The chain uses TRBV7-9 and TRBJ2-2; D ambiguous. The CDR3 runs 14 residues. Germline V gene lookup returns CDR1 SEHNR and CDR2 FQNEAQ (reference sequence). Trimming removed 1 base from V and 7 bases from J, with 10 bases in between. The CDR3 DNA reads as TGTGCCAGCAGCTTAGAGGCCGGACGCGGGGAGCTGTTTTTT. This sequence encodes CASSLEAGRGELFF.

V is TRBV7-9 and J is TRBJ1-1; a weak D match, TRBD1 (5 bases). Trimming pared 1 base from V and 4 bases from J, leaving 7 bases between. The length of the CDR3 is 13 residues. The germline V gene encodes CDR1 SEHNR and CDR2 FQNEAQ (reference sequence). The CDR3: CASSLDGGTEAFF. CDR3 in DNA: TGTGCCAGCAGCTTAGACGGGGGCACTGAAGCTTTCTTT.

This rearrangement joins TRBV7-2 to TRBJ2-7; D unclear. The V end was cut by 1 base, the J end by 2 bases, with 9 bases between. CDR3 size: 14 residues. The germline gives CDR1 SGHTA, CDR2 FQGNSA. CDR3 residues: CASSLEGGPYEQYF. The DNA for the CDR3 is TGTGCCAGCAGCTTAGAGGGCGGACCCTACGAGCAGTACTTC.

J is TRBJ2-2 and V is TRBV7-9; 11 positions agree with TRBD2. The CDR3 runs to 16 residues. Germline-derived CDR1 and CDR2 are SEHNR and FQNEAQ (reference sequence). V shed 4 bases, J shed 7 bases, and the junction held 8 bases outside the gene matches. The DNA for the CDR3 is TGTGCCAGCAGCTCCCATAGCGGGAGGGCTATCGGGGAGCTGTTTTTT. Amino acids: CASSSHSGRAIGELFF.

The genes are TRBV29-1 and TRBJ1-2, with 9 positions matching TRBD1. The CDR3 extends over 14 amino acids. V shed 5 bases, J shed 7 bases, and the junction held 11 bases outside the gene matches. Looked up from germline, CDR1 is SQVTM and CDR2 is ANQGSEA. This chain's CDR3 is CSVKLGQGFGGYTF. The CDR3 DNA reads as TGCAGCGTTAAATTGGGACAGGGTTTTGGTGGCTACACCTTC.

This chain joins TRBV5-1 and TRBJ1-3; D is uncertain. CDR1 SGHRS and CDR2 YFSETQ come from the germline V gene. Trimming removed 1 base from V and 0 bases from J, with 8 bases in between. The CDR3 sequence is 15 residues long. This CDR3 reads CASSLSGYSGNTIYF. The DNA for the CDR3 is TGCGCCAGCAGCTTGAGCGGCTACTCTGGAAACACCATATATTTT.